This is a list of T cell receptor beta chains from one sample in a study of T-cell reconstitution after alpha-beta-depleted transplantation in children. TCRdb used MiXCR to reprocess the PCR reads, holding one entry per CDR3 protein. This repertoire shows about 980,000 distinct CDR3 sequences, roughly 29% found once; its top ten account for roughly 30%. Sequences were derived from PBMCs, mostly from graft donor cells, sampled 360 days after TCRalphabeta/CD19-depleted stem cell transplant. Receptors were obtained from a boy younger than two who had a stem cell transplant for SCID, so the T cells may come from the graft donor. Both conserved end residues are part of each CDR3. The D gene is left open where the match is weak. Not all rows give a size; the values are once, few, many and, for expanded clones, a class.

abundance: few
d_gene: .
v_gene: TRBV3-1
j_gene: TRBJ2-2
CDR3aa: CASSQDPIAAGELFF
CDR3nt: TGTGCCAGCAGCCAAGACCCAATAGCCGCCGGGGAGCTGTTTTTT

abundance: many
d_gene: .
v_gene: TRBV2
j_gene: TRBJ2-6
CDR3aa: CASSLQNRAGANVLTF
CDR3nt: TGTGCCAGCAGTTTACAAAATCGGGCTGGGGCCAACGTCCTGACTTTC

abundance: .
d_gene: .
v_gene: TRBV12-3/TRBV12-4
j_gene: TRBJ1-5
CDR3aa: CASSLTRQFNQPQHF
CDR3nt: TGTGCCAGCAGTTTGACAAGACAGTTTAACCAGCCCCAGCATTTT

abundance: .
d_gene: .
v_gene: TRBV24-1
j_gene: TRBJ2-3
CDR3aa: CATSDPRSTDTQYF
CDR3nt: TGTGCCACCAGTGATCCCCGGAGCACAGATACGCAGTATTTT

abundance: few
d_gene: .
v_gene: TRBV29-1
j_gene: TRBJ2-3
CDR3aa: CSVVGGYTDTQYF
CDR3nt: TGCAGCGTTGTCGGGGGCTACACAGATACGCAGTATTTT

abundance: .
d_gene: TRBD1
v_gene: TRBV7-9
j_gene: TRBJ1-6
CDR3aa: CASSPTTGGSSPLHF
CDR3nt: TGTGCCAGCAGCCCGACGACAGGGGGCAGTTCACCCCTCCACTTT

abundance: .
d_gene: .
v_gene: TRBV12-3/TRBV12-4
j_gene: TRBJ2-4
CDR3aa: CASSRGTAKNIQYF
CDR3nt: TGTGCCAGCAGCCGCGGGACAGCCAAAAACATTCAGTACTTC

abundance: .
d_gene: .
v_gene: TRBV7-9
j_gene: TRBJ2-2
CDR3aa: CASPRGANTGELFF
CDR3nt: TGTGCCAGCCCCAGGGGGGCGAACACCGGGGAGCTGTTTTTT

abundance: few
d_gene: TRBD1
v_gene: TRBV10-3
j_gene: TRBJ2-3
CDR3aa: CAISPEAGGGADTQYF
CDR3nt: TGTGCCATCAGCCCTGAGGCAGGGGGTGGTGCAGATACGCAGTATTTT

abundance: few
d_gene: .
v_gene: TRBV12-3/TRBV12-4
j_gene: TRBJ2-5
CDR3aa: CASSSDWKQETQYF
CDR3nt: TGTGCCAGCAGTTCCGACTGGAAGCAAGAGACCCAGTACTTC

abundance: .
d_gene: .
v_gene: TRBV12-3/TRBV12-4
j_gene: TRBJ1-4
CDR3aa: CASRMYSSEKLFF
CDR3nt: TGTGCCAGCAGAATGTACAGCTCCGAAAAACTGTTTTTT

abundance: .
d_gene: TRBD2
v_gene: TRBV28
j_gene: TRBJ2-1
CDR3aa: CASSLFILAGGNEQFF
CDR3nt: TGTGCCAGCAGTTTATTCATACTAGCGGGGGGCAATGAGCAGTTCTTC

abundance: .
d_gene: .
v_gene: TRBV4-2
j_gene: TRBJ2-7
CDR3aa: CASSPPARDGSPYEQYF
CDR3nt: TGTGCCAGCAGCCCCCCCGCTCGGGACGGCTCGCCCTACGAGCAGTACTTC

abundance: few
d_gene: .
v_gene: TRBV20-1
j_gene: TRBJ2-5
CDR3aa: CSARIASAQETQYF
CDR3nt: TGCAGTGCTAGGATTGCTAGCGCCCAAGAGACCCAGTACTTC

abundance: .
d_gene: TRBD2
v_gene: TRBV5-6
j_gene: TRBJ2-1
CDR3aa: CASSLAKGLAGGYYNEQFF
CDR3nt: TGTGCCAGCAGCTTGGCCAAGGGACTAGCGGGGGGGTATTACAATGAGCAGTTCTTC

abundance: .
d_gene: .
v_gene: TRBV2
j_gene: TRBJ1-1
CDR3aa: CASRGPVEAFF
CDR3nt: TGTGCCTCCCGCGGTCCCGTCGAAGCTTTCTTT

abundance: few
d_gene: TRBD2
v_gene: TRBV4-2
j_gene: TRBJ2-2
CDR3aa: CASSQEYWRGALTGELFF
CDR3nt: TGTGCCAGCAGCCAAGAGTATTGGCGGGGGGCCCTCACCGGGGAGCTGTTTTTT

abundance: .
d_gene: .
v_gene: TRBV5-1
j_gene: TRBJ2-1
CDR3aa: CASSLGADFNEQFF
CDR3nt: TGCGCCAGCAGCTTGGGTGCCGACTTTAATGAGCAGTTCTTC

abundance: few
d_gene: .
v_gene: TRBV4-3
j_gene: TRBJ2-1
CDR3aa: CASSQGTGAPDNEQFF
CDR3nt: TGCGCCAGCAGCCAGGGGACGGGGGCACCTGACAATGAGCAGTTCTTC

abundance: .
d_gene: .
v_gene: TRBV12-3/TRBV12-4
j_gene: TRBJ1-1
CDR3aa: CASSSHSDPNTEAFF
CDR3nt: TGTGCCAGCAGTTCCCACTCGGACCCGAACACTGAAGCTTTCTTT

abundance: .
d_gene: .
v_gene: TRBV12-3/TRBV12-4
j_gene: TRBJ1-3
CDR3aa: CASSLHTSGNTIYF
CDR3nt: TGTGCCAGCAGTTTACACACCTCTGGAAACACCATATATTTT

abundance: few
d_gene: .
v_gene: TRBV7-6
j_gene: TRBJ2-5
CDR3aa: CASSPRWGEQETQYF
CDR3nt: TGTGCCAGCAGCCCAAGGTGGGGGGAACAAGAGACCCAGTACTTC

abundance: .
d_gene: .
v_gene: TRBV28
j_gene: TRBJ2-2
CDR3aa: CASSHRHRLSNTGELFF
CDR3nt: TGTGCCAGCAGCCATCGACACCGACTCTCGAACACCGGGGAGCTGTTTTTT

abundance: .
d_gene: .
v_gene: TRBV15
j_gene: TRBJ2-7
CDR3aa: CATSRDSARAYEQYF
CDR3nt: TGTGCCACCAGCAGAGATTCCGCCAGGGCGTACGAGCAGTACTTC

abundance: .
d_gene: .
v_gene: TRBV4-3
j_gene: TRBJ1-3
CDR3aa: CASSPQTNFGGNTIYF
CDR3nt: TGCGCCAGCAGCCCACAGACGAATTTCGGTGGAAACACCATATATTTT

abundance: few
d_gene: .
v_gene: TRBV18
j_gene: TRBJ1-3
CDR3aa: CASSPINSDSGNTIYF
CDR3nt: TGTGCCAGCTCACCAATTAACAGCGACTCTGGAAACACCATATATTTT

abundance: few
d_gene: .
v_gene: TRBV7-2
j_gene: TRBJ2-7
CDR3aa: CASSLTPYLLYEQYF
CDR3nt: TGTGCCAGCAGCTTAACCCCGTACCTCCTCTACGAGCAGTACTTC

abundance: .
d_gene: TRBD2
v_gene: TRBV20-1
j_gene: TRBJ2-7
CDR3aa: CSARLGTSQSYEQYF
CDR3nt: TGCAGTGCTAGACTAGGGACTAGCCAATCCTACGAGCAGTACTTC

abundance: few
d_gene: .
v_gene: TRBV24-1
j_gene: TRBJ2-3
CDR3aa: CATSDFQEDTQYF
CDR3nt: TGTGCCACCAGTGATTTTCAAGAAGATACGCAGTATTTT